This note documents a single TCR beta chain sequence. Its target antigen remains unknown. Base quality data are lacking; no much larger clone is found one base away. The data stem from a study of T cells in localized non-small cell lung cancer (dated by TCRdb to the early 2020s). Context from the whole study: The study analyzed T cell repertoires of hundreds of early-stage NSCLC patients, comparing tumors and uninvolved tumor-adjacent lungs. All 250 or so NSCLC patients in the cohort were treatment-naive and had localized lung tumors that were resected. Of the NSCLC patients, around 140 were male and about a hundred were female, and the mean age was approximately 66 years.

What the study reported, not specific to this receptor: The highest T cell clonality was observed in uninvolved tumor-adjacent lung, where clonality exceeded that of tumor, suggesting that antigenic responses were more focused in uninvolved tumor-adjacent lung. Because of the exploratory design, TCR variables were selected using unadjusted p-values without false-discovery rate correction. Longer overall survival was associated with higher T cell density in blood, whereas shorter survival was associated with higher clonality in adjacent lung. Multi-region tumor sequencing was not performed, so intratumor heterogeneity could not be excluded. A median of 57 of the top 100 tumor clones turned up in the paired uninvolved adjacent lung, and under 30 of those clones also ranked among the top 100 of that same adjacent lung.

At diagnosis, peripheral blood, uninvolved tumor-adjacent lung and tumor were collected and were preserved as a mix of fresh-frozen and FFPE material. For TCR repertoire profiling, blood samples were analyzed in the form of peripheral blood mononuclear cells. TCR beta CDR3 regions were sequenced from DNA using the immunoSEQ Assay. Turning to the authors' computational methods: T cell density was computed as TCR beta template counts normalized to usable DNA estimated by amplifying housekeeping genes. Richness was estimated using the preseqR package, with extrapolation to 400,000 templates for PBMC samples and to 120,000 templates for tissue samples. Clonality was defined as one minus Pielou's evenness. Tissue-enriched TCRs were identified through differential abundance testing performed on productive amino-acid clonotypes, with a minimum total count of 5 and an alpha of 0.1. The Jaccard Index and the Morisita Overlap Index were used to quantify repertoire overlap between compartments. TCR beta CDR3s were clustered by GLIPH together with public tetramer-defined viral CDR3s, and at least three viral sequences plus V-gene enrichment were required for viral motifs. The table was pulled from immuneACCESS by TCRdb, which kept in-frame rearrangements only. Such tables lose some clones; where checked, under half of the loss comes from unresolved V genes, and the rest has no known cause. V, J and clone size derive from that table, while D and trimming were established from the DNA sequence. The table for this sample lists roughly 38,000 clones; almost 90% of them were counted only once. The top ten clonotypes cover about 2.8% of the sample.

The clonotype comes from a female donor over 55 with stage I squamous cell lung carcinoma. The sequencing here drew on peripheral blood, taken before any cancer treatment.

The CDR3 region: CASSYSVGAFYEQYF. DNA sequence: TGTGCCAGCAGTTACTCGGTGGGGGCTTTCTACGAGCAGTACTTC. The V gene is TRBV6-5 and the J gene is TRBJ2-7, with a tentative D gene TRBD1 over 6 matching bases. From the cysteine up to the phenylalanine, the CDR3 has a length of 15 residues. The kept DNA is CDR3 alone, 45 bases in frame from the first base. The germline V gene sets CDR1 to MNHEY and CDR2 to SVGAGI. At the junction V is shortened by 0 bases and J by 3 bases, with 12 bases in between.